This TCR beta chain was observed in a study of T cells in Graves' hyperthyroidism and ophthalmopathy. RNA transcripts provided the source from which TCR beta CDR3 regions were amplified. When the TCR CDR3 underwent first-round RT-PCR, the HTBI primer set was used. One entry per CDR3 protein results from TCRdb running MiXCR on the multiplex PCR reads. The sample records hundreds of thousands of distinct CDR3 sequences, approximately 15% being singletons. Trimming cost V 10 bases and J 4 bases; bases outside gene matches: 8. CDR3 length: 14 amino acids. Germline V gives CDR1 SNHLY, CDR2 FYNNEI. There are a few counts of this clonotype. Its target is not known. Points from the study as a whole: Clonotypes that were expanded in thyroid above 0.001 mostly appeared in blood too.

Sample: blood. The chain is built from TRBV2 and TRBJ2-7, with 12 positions matching TRBD1. The clonotype was recovered from a woman between 40 and 55 years old with Graves' ophthalmopathy. The CDR3 DNA follows: TGTGCCAACAGGGGGACAGGGGGCAGGTACGAGCAGTACTTC. This encodes CANRGTGGRYEQYF.